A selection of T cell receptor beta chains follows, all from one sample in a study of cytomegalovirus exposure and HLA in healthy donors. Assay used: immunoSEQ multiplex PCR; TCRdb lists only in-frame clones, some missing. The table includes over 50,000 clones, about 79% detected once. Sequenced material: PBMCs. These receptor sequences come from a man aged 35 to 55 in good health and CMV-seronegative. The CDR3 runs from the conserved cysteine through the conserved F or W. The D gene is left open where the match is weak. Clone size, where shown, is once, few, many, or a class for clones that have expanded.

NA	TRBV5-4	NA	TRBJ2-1	CASSSPQGVRQFF	TGTGCCAGCAGCTCACCACAGGGCGTTAGGCAGTTCTTC
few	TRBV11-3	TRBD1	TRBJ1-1	CASSTRQGNTEAFF	TGTGCCAGCAGCACACGACAGGGGAACACTGAAGCTTTCTTT
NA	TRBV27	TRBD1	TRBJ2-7	CATGTGYHEQYF	TGTGCAACCGGGACAGGGTATCACGAGCAGTACTTC
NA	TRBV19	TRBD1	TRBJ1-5	CASSDGTVGDQPQHF	TGTGCCAGTAGCGATGGGACAGTCGGGGATCAGCCCCAGCATTTT
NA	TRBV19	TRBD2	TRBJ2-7	CASSIGGTYEQYF	TGTGCCAGTAGTATCGGGGGGACCTACGAGCAGTACTTC
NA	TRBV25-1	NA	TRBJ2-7	CASRRGGASCEQYF	TGTGCCAGCAGGCGCGGCGGGGCCTCCTGCGAGCAGTACTTC
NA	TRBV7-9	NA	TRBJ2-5	CASSIEGESQETQYF	TGTGCCAGCAGCATTGAGGGGGAATCTCAAGAGACCCAGTACTTC
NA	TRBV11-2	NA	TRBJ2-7	CASSFDSTPFYEQYF	TGTGCCAGCAGTTTTGACAGCACTCCGTTCTACGAGCAGTACTTC
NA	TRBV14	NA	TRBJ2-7	CASSRARYEQYF	TGTGCCAGCAGCCGAGCTCGTTACGAGCAGTACTTC
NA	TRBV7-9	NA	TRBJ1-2	CASSLVAGEGGYGYTF	TGTGCCAGCAGCTTAGTAGCGGGGGAAGGAGGCTATGGCTACACCTTC
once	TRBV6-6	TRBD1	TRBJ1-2	CASRGQGTGGLTF	TGTGCCAGCAGGGGACAGGGGACAGGGGGCCTTACCTTC
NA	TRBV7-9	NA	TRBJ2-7	CASSPSPPGDYEQYF	TGTGCCAGCAGTCCGTCCCCGCCAGGGGACTACGAGCAGTACTTC
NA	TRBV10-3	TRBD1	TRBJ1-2	CAISESTGQEGYGYTF	TGTGCCATCAGTGAGTCGACAGGACAGGAAGGCTATGGCTACACCTTC
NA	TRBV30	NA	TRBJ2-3	CAWGRARGDTQYF	TGTGCCTGGGGGAGAGCCCGCGGGGATACGCAGTATTTT
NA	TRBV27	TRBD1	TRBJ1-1	CASSPRTGSTSEAFF	TGTGCCAGCAGTCCCCGGACAGGAAGCACTTCTGAAGCTTTCTTT
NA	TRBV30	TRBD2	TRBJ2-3	CAWSPRTSGGAIADTQYF	TGTGCCTGGAGTCCTCGGACTAGCGGGGGGGCCATCGCAGATACGCAGTATTTT
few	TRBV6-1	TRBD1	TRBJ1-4	CASSEAVGGNEKLFF	TGTGCCAGCAGTGAAGCGGTAGGGGGCAATGAAAAACTGTTTTTT
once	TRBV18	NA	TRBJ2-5	CASSPARQETQYF	TGTGCCAGCTCACCAGCCAGGCAAGAGACCCAGTACTTC
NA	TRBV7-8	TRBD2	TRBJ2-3	CASSLAISGGPGTDTQYF	TGTGCCAGCAGCTTAGCGATCTCGGGGGGGCCTGGCACAGATACGCAGTATTTT
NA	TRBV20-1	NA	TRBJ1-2	CAVGDHHGYTF	TGCGCCGTAGGAGACCATCATGGCTACACCTTC
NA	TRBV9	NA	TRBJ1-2	CASSGGTPGRGDTF	TGTGCCAGCAGCGGCGGGACGCCAGGGCGAGGTGACACCTTC
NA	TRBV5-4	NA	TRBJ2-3	CASSLGAGSTDTQYF	TGTGCCAGCAGCTTGGGGGCGGGTTCCACAGATACGCAGTATTTT
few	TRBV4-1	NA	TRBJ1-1	CASSTTQGYTEAFF	TGCGCCAGCAGCACTACCCAGGGATACACTGAAGCTTTCTTT
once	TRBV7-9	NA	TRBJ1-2	CASSPDAGLVLSGYTF	TGTGCCAGCAGCCCAGACGCGGGGTTGGTTTTATCTGGCTACACCTTC
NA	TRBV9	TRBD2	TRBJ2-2	CASSVLSGGENTGELFF	TGTGCCAGCAGCGTCCTTAGCGGGGGAGAGAACACCGGGGAGCTGTTTTTT
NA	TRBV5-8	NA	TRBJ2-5	CASSLRLQETQYF	TGTGCCAGCAGCTTGCGGTTACAAGAGACCCAGTACTTC
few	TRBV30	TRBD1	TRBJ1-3	CAWSALQGPSSGNTIYF	TGTGCCTGGAGTGCCCTACAGGGGCCGAGCTCTGGAAACACCATATATTTT
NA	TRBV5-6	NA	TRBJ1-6	CASSQGGRIYNSPLHF	TGTGCCAGCAGCCAAGGAGGCCGAATCTATAATTCACCCCTCCACTTT
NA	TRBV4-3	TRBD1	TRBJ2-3	CASSQNQGGTDTQYF	TGCGCCAGCAGCCAAAACCAGGGGGGCACAGATACGCAGTATTTT
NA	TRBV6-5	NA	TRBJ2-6	CASSYGGAGANVLTF	TGTGCCAGCAGTTACGGGGGCGCCGGGGCCAACGTCCTGACTTTC
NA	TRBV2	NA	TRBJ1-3	CASSGAISDSGNTIYF	TGTGCCAGCAGTGGGGCGATTTCCGACTCTGGAAACACCATATATTTT
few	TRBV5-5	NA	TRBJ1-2	CASSLEIVYGYTF	TGTGCCAGCAGCTTGGAAATAGTCTATGGCTACACCTTC
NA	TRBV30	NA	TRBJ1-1	CALRDLRDTEAFF	TGTGCCTTGCGGGACCTCAGGGACACTGAAGCTTTCTTT
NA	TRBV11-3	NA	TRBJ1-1	CASSFGLRPSTEAFF	TGTGCCAGCAGCTTCGGACTGCGCCCAAGCACTGAAGCTTTCTTT